The TCR beta chain under discussion was sequenced for a study of blood T cell repertoires in COVID-19. CDR1 and CDR2 from the germline V gene are KGHDR and SFDVKD. Losses at the gene ends were 4 bases for V and 2 bases for J; bases not matched to a gene: 3. CDR3 length: 14 residues. Produced via immunoSEQ multiplex PCR; TCRdb's table is partial and in-frame only. The sample includes about 160,000 clones, approximately 88% seen only once; the top ten take 9.1%. Sequencing was done on a sample of peripheral blood. The chain carries TRBV24-1 and TRBJ1-2, with 7 bases matching TRBD1. The receptor was derived from a woman older than 75 with active or convalescent COVID-19. Written as DNA, the CDR3 is TGTGCCACCAGTGACCGGGACAGCAACTATGGCTACACCTTC. It specifies CATSDRDSNYGYTF.